These T cell receptor beta chains were read from a single sample in a study of shared T cell receptors in the human thymus. Profiling relied on immunoSEQ multiplex PCR, and the TCRdb table lists in-frame clones only, not all of them. The profile shows some 760,000 clones, approximately 85% of them singletons. The same sample was also used in a study of human thymus T cells.

The sequenced sample consisted of thymocytes. Receptors originate from a girl in the first two years of life with a congenital heart defect. The CDR3 runs from the conserved cysteine through the conserved F or W. The D gene is left open where the match is weak. A clone size is listed for some rows: how often the clone was seen (once, few, many), or a class if it is expanded.

clone size,D gene,V gene,J gene,CDR3 protein,CDR3 DNA
once,TRBD1,TRBV9,TRBJ2-2,CASSTTWTGRGGELFF,TGTGCCAGCAGCACAACCTGGACAGGCAGAGGCGGGGAGCTGTTTTTT
.,.,TRBV5-6,TRBJ2-4,CASSLSTPHVGPLRDIQYF,TGTGCCAGCAGCCTAAGCACCCCCCACGTCGGTCCTCTGAGGGACATTCAGTACTTC
.,TRBD1,TRBV11-3,TRBJ2-1,CASSSNDRGGLYNEQFF,TGTGCCAGCAGCTCGAACGACAGGGGAGGCCTCTACAATGAGCAGTTCTTC
.,TRBD1,TRBV6-6,TRBJ1-2,CASSYSRGRIGYTF,TGTGCCAGCAGTTACTCGAGGGGGCGGATTGGCTACACCTTC
few,TRBD2,TRBV11-3,TRBJ2-7,CASSRGVPYEQYF,TGTGCCAGCAGCCGGGGGGTCCCCTACGAGCAGTACTTC
few,TRBD1,TRBV6-5,TRBJ1-2,CASSSTTGEYGYTF,TGTGCCAGCAGTTCCACGACAGGGGAATATGGCTACACCTTC
.,.,TRBV4-3,TRBJ1-4,CASSPFPEVREKLFF,TGCGCCAGCAGCCCCTTCCCGGAGGTGAGGGAAAAACTGTTTTTT
.,TRBD2,TRBV27,TRBJ2-3,CASSLGDGRGGCTDTQYF,TGTGCCAGCAGTTTAGGAGACGGGCGGGGGGGCTGCACAGATACGCAGTATTTT
.,.,TRBV6-6,TRBJ1-4,CASSTRGPNEKLFF,TGTGCCAGCAGCACCCGAGGGCCTAATGAAAAACTGTTTTTT
.,TRBD1,TRBV7-9,TRBJ1-6,CASSGTGGFKSDSPLHF,TGTGCCAGCAGCGGGACAGGGGGCTTCAAGTCTGATTCACCCCTCCACTTT
.,TRBD1,TRBV28,TRBJ1-3,CASSLVTGEDTIYF,TGTGCCAGCAGTTTGGTGACAGGGGAGGACACCATATATTTT
few,TRBD1,TRBV4-3,TRBJ2-1,CASSRQGLGNEQFF,TGCGCCAGCAGCCGACAGGGGTTGGGCAATGAGCAGTTCTTC
.,.,TRBV9,TRBJ1-1,CASSGGPGQGQELVTNTEAFF,TGTGCCAGCAGCGGAGGCCCGGGGCAGGGGCAGGAATTGGTGACGAACACTGAAGCTTTCTTT
.,TRBD1,TRBV7-9,TRBJ1-2,CASSSQDRGNYGYTF,TGTGCCAGCAGCTCACAGGACAGGGGTAACTATGGCTACACCTTC
few,.,TRBV7-2,TRBJ2-7,CASNRDSSSYEQYF,TGTGCCAGCAATCGGGACTCCAGCTCCTACGAGCAGTACTTC
.,.,TRBV19,TRBJ1-3,CASSLLLISSGNTIYF,TGTGCCAGTAGCCTCTTGTTAATTAGCTCTGGAAACACCATATATTTT
.,.,TRBV5-4,TRBJ1-3,CASSKGEASGGSGNTIYF,TGTGCCAGCAGTAAGGGGGAGGCTTCGGGGGGCTCTGGAAACACCATATATTTT
.,TRBD1,TRBV7-8,TRBJ1-2,CASSLSPGQGALGYTF,TGTGCCAGCAGCTTATCTCCGGGACAGGGGGCTCTTGGCTACACCTTC
.,.,TRBV7-9,TRBJ1-1,CALRRRVKMNTEAFF,TGTGCCCTCCGACGCAGGGTCAAGATGAACACTGAAGCTTTCTTT
.,TRBD1,TRBV4-3,TRBJ1-2,CASSQDGTANYGYTF,TGCGCCAGCAGCCAAGATGGGACAGCAAATTATGGCTACACCTTC
.,TRBD2,TRBV7-8,TRBJ2-1,CASSKLAGGYNEQFF,TGTGCCAGCAGCAAACTAGCGGGGGGATACAATGAGCAGTTCTTC
once,.,TRBV18,TRBJ1-1,CASSPRAGQSPTNTEAFF,TGTGCCAGCTCACCACGGGCCGGACAGTCTCCTACGAACACTGAAGCTTTCTTT
.,.,TRBV7-8,TRBJ1-6,CASSLQGTDSPLHF,TGTGCCAGCAGCTTACAGGGTACGGATTCACCCCTCCACTTT
.,TRBD1,TRBV4-1,TRBJ1-6,CASSREHGTGVSPLHF,TGCGCCAGCAGCCGTGAGCACGGGACAGGGGTCTCACCCCTCCACTTT
.,.,TRBV6-1,TRBJ2-2,CAGTGGGTGELFF,TGTGCGGGAACAGGGGGGGGCACCGGGGAGCTGTTTTTT
few,.,TRBV5-1,TRBJ2-7,CASSGQQALPYEQYF,TGCGCCAGCAGCGGGCAGCAGGCTTTGCCCTACGAGCAGTACTTC
.,TRBD2,TRBV18,TRBJ2-2,CASSPTSGTNTGELFF,TGTGCCAGCTCACCGACTAGCGGGACGAACACCGGGGAGCTGTTTTTT
.,TRBD1,TRBV28,TRBJ1-1,CASRARGHGMNTEAFF,TGTGCCAGCAGGGCTAGGGGGCACGGCATGAACACTGAAGCTTTCTTT
.,.,TRBV5-6,TRBJ1-1,CASSGPGAFF,TGTGCCAGCAGCGGGCCTGGGGCTTTCTTT
.,TRBD1,TRBV10-3,TRBJ2-2,CAISRDRATGELFF,TGTGCCATCAGCCGGGACAGGGCCACCGGGGAGCTGTTTTTT
.,.,TRBV18,TRBJ1-1,CASSPRGLAEAFF,TGTGCCAGCTCACCTAGGGGCCTCGCTGAAGCTTTCTTT
.,.,TRBV5-1,TRBJ2-6,CASSLVSGANSLANVLTF,TGCGCCAGCAGCTTGGTTTCAGGGGCCAACTCTCTAGCCAACGTCCTGACTTTC
.,TRBD1,TRBV13,TRBJ1-1,CASSLSTGVNTEAFF,TGTGCCAGCAGCTTAAGTACAGGGGTGAACACTGAAGCTTTCTTT
.,.,TRBV28,TRBJ1-6,CASSFVGQYGSPLHF,TGTGCCAGCAGTTTTGTAGGACAATACGGATCACCCCTCCACTTT